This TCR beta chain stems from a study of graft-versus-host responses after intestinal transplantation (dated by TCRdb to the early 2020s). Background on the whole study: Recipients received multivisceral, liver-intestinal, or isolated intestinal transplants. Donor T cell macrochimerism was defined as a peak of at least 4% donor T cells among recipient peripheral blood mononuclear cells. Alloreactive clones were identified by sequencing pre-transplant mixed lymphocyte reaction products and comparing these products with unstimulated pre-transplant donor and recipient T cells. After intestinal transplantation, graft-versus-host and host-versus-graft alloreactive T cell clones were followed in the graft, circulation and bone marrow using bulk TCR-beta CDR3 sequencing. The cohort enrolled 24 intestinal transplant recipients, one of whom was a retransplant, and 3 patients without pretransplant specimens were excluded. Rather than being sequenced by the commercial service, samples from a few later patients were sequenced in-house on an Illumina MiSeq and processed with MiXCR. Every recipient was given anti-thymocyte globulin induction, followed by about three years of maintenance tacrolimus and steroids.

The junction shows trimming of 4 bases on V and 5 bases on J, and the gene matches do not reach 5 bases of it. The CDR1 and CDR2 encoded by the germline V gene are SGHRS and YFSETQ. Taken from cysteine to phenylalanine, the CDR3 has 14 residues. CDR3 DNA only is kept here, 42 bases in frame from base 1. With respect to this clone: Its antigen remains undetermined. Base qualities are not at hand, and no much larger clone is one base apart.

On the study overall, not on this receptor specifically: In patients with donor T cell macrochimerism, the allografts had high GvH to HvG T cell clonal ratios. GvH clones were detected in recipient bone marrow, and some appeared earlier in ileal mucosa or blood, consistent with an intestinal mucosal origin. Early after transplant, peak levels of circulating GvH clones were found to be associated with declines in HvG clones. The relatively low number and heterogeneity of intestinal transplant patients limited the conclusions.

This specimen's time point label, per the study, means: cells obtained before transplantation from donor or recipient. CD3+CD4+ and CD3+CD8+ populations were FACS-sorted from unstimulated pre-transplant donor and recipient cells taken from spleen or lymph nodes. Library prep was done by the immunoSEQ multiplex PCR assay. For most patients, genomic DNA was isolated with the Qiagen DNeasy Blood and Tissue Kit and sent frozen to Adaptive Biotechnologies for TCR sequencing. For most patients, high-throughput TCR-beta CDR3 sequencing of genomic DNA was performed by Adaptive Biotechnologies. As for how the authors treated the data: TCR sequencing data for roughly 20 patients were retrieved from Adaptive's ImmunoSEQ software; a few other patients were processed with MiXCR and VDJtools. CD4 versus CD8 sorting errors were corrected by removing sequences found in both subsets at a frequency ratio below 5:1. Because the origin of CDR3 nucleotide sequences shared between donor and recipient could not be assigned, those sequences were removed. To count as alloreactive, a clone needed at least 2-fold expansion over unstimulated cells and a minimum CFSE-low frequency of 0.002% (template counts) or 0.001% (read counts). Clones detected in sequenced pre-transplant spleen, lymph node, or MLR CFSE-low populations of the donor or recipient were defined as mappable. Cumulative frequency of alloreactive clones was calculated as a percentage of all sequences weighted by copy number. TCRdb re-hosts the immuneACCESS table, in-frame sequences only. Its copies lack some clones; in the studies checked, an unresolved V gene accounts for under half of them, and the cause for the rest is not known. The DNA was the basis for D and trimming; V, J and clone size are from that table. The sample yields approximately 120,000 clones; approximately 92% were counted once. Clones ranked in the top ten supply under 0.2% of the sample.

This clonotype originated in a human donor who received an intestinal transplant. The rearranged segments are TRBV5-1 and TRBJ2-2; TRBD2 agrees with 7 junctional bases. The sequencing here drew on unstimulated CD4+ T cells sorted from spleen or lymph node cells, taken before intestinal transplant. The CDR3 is CASSPGAGTGELFF. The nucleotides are TGCGCCAGCAGCCCCGGAGCGGGGACCGGGGAGCTGTTTTTT.